The 15 T cell receptor beta chains listed next were all sequenced from one sample in a study of technical replicates of blood from a handful of donors. TCRdb keeps only in-frame clones here, not all; method: immunoSEQ multiplex PCR. The repertoire holds over 80,000 clones, with 90% to 97% as singletons. The sample was T cells isolated from PBMCs. The receptors stem from a human donor in good health.

This clone was detected once. V usage is TRBV6-5 and J usage is TRBJ2-7; 10 nucleotides agree with TRBD1. V gave up 0 bases and J gave up 3 bases; unmatched junction bases: 5. The V gene's germline CDR1 is MNHEY and CDR2 SVGAGI. This CDR3 is 16 amino acids long. The CDR3 loop is CASSYSLRTGGYEQYF. The DNA of the CDR3 is TGTGCCAGCAGTTACTCCCTTAGGACAGGGGGCTACGAGCAGTACTTC.

Comments on this clone: The same CDR3 also results from other DNA sequences found in this sample. V is TRBV5-1 and J is TRBJ2-5; a weak D match, TRBD1 (5 bases). Between the trimmed V and J ends, which lost 0 bases and 2 bases, there was a span of 8 bases. CDR3 length equals 14 residues. Germline assignment: CDR1 SGHRS and CDR2 YFSETQ. The CDR3 protein is CASSLVPGQETQYF. CDR3 nucleotide sequence: TGCGCCAGCAGCTTGGTGCCAGGGCAAGAGACCCAGTACTTC.

This chain links TRBV9 with TRBJ2-7; 8 bases are shared with TRBD1. Germline CDR1 is SGDLS and CDR2 is YYNGEE. This CDR3 spans 14 amino acids. Trimming at V came to 4 bases and at J to 3 bases, leaving 6 bases not matched to a gene. CDR3 sequence: CASSSQDRVYEQYF. For the CDR3, the DNA is TGTGCCAGCAGCAGTCAGGACAGGGTCTACGAGCAGTACTTC.

This clone was observed a few times. J is TRBJ1-1 and V is TRBV10-3, with 8 nucleotides matching TRBD1. Unmatched junction bases numbered 12, after V lost 6 bases and J lost 9 bases. The germline gives CDR1 ENHRY, CDR2 SYGVKD. The CDR3 totals 14 residues. In DNA form, the CDR3 reads TGTGCCATCAGCCTAGAGCAGGGGGCCGAGAAAGCTTTCTTT. Its protein product is CAISLEQGAEKAFF.

The rearrangement links TRBV27 to TRBJ2-7, with D maybe TRBD1 (6 bases). V dropped 2 bases and J dropped 2 bases, with 10 bases sitting between them. This CDR3 has 14 amino acids. The germline gives CDR1 MNHEY, CDR2 SMNVEV (reference sequence). CDR3 nucleotide sequence: TGTGCCAGCAGTTTAGCTCAGGGGACCTACGAGCAGTACTTC. Translating gives CASSLAQGTYEQYF.

This clone was seen once. The gene calls are TRBV25-1 and TRBJ2-7; possible D gene TRBD2, 5 bases. The CDR3 loop spans 14 amino acids. Germline V CDR1 and CDR2: MGHDK, SYGVNS. Trimming took 6 bases from V and 0 from J, leaving 12 bases between them. In DNA form, the CDR3 reads TGTGCCAGCAGGGCCAACGGGAACTCCTACGAGCAGTACTTC. Translation gives CASRANGNSYEQYF.

The chain employs TRBV5-1 and TRBJ2-1, with TRBD2 identical over 8 bases. V dropped 0 bases and J dropped 2; count of bases not matched to a gene: 1. This CDR3 region has 15 residues. Germline V lookup: CDR1 SGHRS, CDR2 YFSETQ. CDR3 sequence reads: CASSLDGRAYNEQFF. CDR3 nucleotides: TGCGCCAGCAGCTTGGACGGGAGGGCCTACAATGAGCAGTTCTTC.

V and J are TRBV28 and TRBJ2-2; 9 bases line up with TRBD1. Germline CDR1 reads MDHEN; CDR2 reads SYDVKM. V shed 8 bases, J shed 7 bases, and the junction held 8 bases outside the gene matches. The CDR3 sequence is 14 residues long. CDR3: CASLWDRDIGELFF. CDR3 DNA sequence: TGTGCCAGCCTCTGGGACAGGGATATCGGGGAGCTGTTTTTT. Based on the CDR3 plus reference TRBV28 and TRBJ2-2, the full variable domain is DVKVTQSSRYLVKRTGEKVFLECVQDMDHENMFWYRQDPGLGLRLIYFSYDVKMKEKGDIPEGYSVSREKKERFSLILESASTNQTSMYLCASLWDRDIGELFFGEGSRLTVL.

The chain joins TRBV30 to TRBJ2-2; D unclear. The CDR3 consists of 12 residues. V gave up 8 bases and J gave up 2 bases, with 9 bases separating them. Germline V gives CDR1 GTSNPN, CDR2 SVGIG (reference sequence). CDR3 sequence reads: CAGLTNTGELFF. The CDR3 coding sequence is TGTGCCGGGCTGACCAACACCGGGGAGCTGTTTTTT.

V is TRBV9 and J is TRBJ2-1; D is possibly TRBD2 (5 bases). V lost 2 bases, J lost 3 bases, and 9 bases lay in between. Germline CDR1 is SGDLS and CDR2 is YYNGEE. This CDR3 comprises 14 residues. The CDR3 protein is CASSVDSDYNEQFF. The CDR3 coding sequence is TGTGCCAGCAGCGTTGATAGCGACTACAATGAGCAGTTCTTC. The full variable domain, rest sourced from reference TRBV9 and TRBJ2-1, is DSGVTQTPKHLITATGQRVTLRCSPRSGDLSVYWYQQSLDQGLQFLIQYYNGEERAKGNILERFSAQQFPDLHSELNLSSLELGDSALYFCASSVDSDYNEQFFGPGTRLTVL.

V gene TRBV14 combines with J gene TRBJ2-7; 10 bases are a match to TRBD1. Germline V gene lookup returns CDR1 SGHDN and CDR2 FVKESK. Trimming removed 4 bases from V and 6 bases from J; junction bases left unmatched: 12. The CDR3 has 16 amino acids. CDR3 residues: CASSRGLGTGEGEQYF. CDR3 nucleotide sequence: TGTGCCAGCAGCCGGGGACTCGGGACAGGGGAGGGCGAGCAGTACTTC.

V is TRBV10-3 and J is TRBJ2-2; 11 positions agree with TRBD2. The V gene's germline CDR1 is ENHRY and CDR2 SYGVKD. With 6 bases clipped from V and 8 bases from J, the junction kept 8 bases outside the gene matches. The CDR3 has 15 amino acids. The CDR3 DNA reads as TGTGCCATCAGCGGGACTAGCGGAGAGACGGGGGAGCTGTTTTTT. Translation: CAISGTSGETGELFF.

The chain combines TRBV7-8 with TRBJ2-1; D remains unclear. The V end lost 2 bases, the J end lost 10 bases, and 15 bases lay between the germline ends. Germline V gives CDR1 SGHVS, CDR2 FQNEAQ. The CDR3 totals 14 residues. The CDR3 here is CASSLLTNPLEQFF. CDR3 in DNA: TGTGCCAGCAGCTTACTCACAAACCCCCTGGAGCAGTTCTTC.

The chain's CDR3 is CATSRALAGAGSYNEQFF. The CDR3 region has the DNA TGTGCCACCAGCAGAGCACTAGCGGGAGCAGGCTCCTACAATGAGCAGTTCTTC. The rearrangement uses TRBV15 and TRBJ2-1, with TRBD2 matching 11 bases. The CDR3 contains 18 residues. The germline CDR1 and CDR2 sequences are LNHNV and YYDKDF (reference sequence). The V segment lost 1 base and the J segment 0 bases; nucleotides outside the gene matches: 5.

This chain joins TRBV6-1 and TRBJ1-5; no definite D call. This CDR3 is 13 amino acids long. Looked up from germline, CDR1 is MNHNS and CDR2 is SASEGT. Between the trimmed V and J ends, which lost 8 bases and 6 bases, there was a span of 14 bases. The CDR3 sequence: CASAPELAQPQHF. CDR3 nucleotide sequence: TGTGCCAGCGCGCCGGAGCTGGCTCAGCCCCAGCATTTT.